This T cell receptor beta chain was captured in a study of PD-L1 blockade in urothelial cancer. Background on the study: The patients had undergone anywhere from 0 to 3 prior chemotherapy regimens.

This CDR3 is built from 14 residues. Germline V gene lookup returns CDR1 SGHAT and CDR2 FQNNGV. The V segment lost 4 bases and the J segment 6 bases; nucleotides outside the gene matches: 6. Described time point: peripheral blood 6 weeks after treatment start. The patients had locally advanced or metastatic urothelial carcinoma. Every PCR got spiked synthetic TCR analog templates. Only in-frame clones appear in the TCRdb table, and some are missing; sequencing was by immunoSEQ multiplex PCR. Of about 120,000 clones listed, roughly 90% are singletons. The sequence derives from a man in his sixties with urothelial cancer. The genes are TRBV11-2 and TRBJ2-7, with 10 bases aligning to TRBD2. The starting material was PBMCs, obtained around atezolizumab (anti-PD-L1) treatment. The CDR3 loop is CASSSTSGAVEQYF. The CDR3 bases are TGTGCCAGCAGCTCCACTAGCGGGGCTGTCGAGCAGTACTTC.